This T cell receptor beta chain was sequenced in a study of human T cells and chemical hapten exposure. Looking at the study overall: Subjects had 2% DPC placed on roughly 2 cm by roughly 2 cm of upper inner arm skin for sensitization. Overall study findings and caveats: Relative to controls, expanded TCRs formed significantly more large CDR3 similarity clusters.

Note on this clonotype: Its specificity is not known.

As the library was built, unique molecular identifiers were attached to individual cDNA molecules. Authors' analysis steps: Counting gave a median of approximately 96,000 TCRs per sample, with values ranging from about 23,224 to 700,000. TCRdb redid the calling of the RACE reads with MiXCR, one entry per CDR3 protein. TCRdb's processing, not the study's, gives the V and J calls here. This sample has tens of thousands of distinct CDR3 sequences, with about 10% found just once. The V segment lost 7 bases and the J segment 0 bases; nucleotides outside the gene matches: 5. CDR3 length equals 15 residues. Germline CDR1 SGHRS, CDR2 YFSETQ. The time point denotes: patch test 2, 6 weeks after DPC sensitization. As for treatment: therapeutic diphenylcyclopropenone sensitization with weekly scalp DPC.

The clonotype was recovered from a woman aged 50 to 65 with alopecia areata. Some clones in this sample may be carry-over from other donors' samples. The specimen comprised whole blood, sampled in connection with sensitization to the hapten diphenylcyclopropenone (DPC). V usage is TRBV5-1 and J usage is TRBJ1-5, with TRBD1 matching over 9 bases. The CDR3 sequence: CASRRTGDSNQPQHF. In nucleotides, the CDR3 is TGCGCCAGCCGCAGGACAGGGGATAGCAATCAGCCCCAGCATTTT.